The 3 T cell receptor beta chains below come from one sample, sequenced in a study of neurological immune-mediated disorders. A single record per CDR3 protein comes from TCRdb applying MiXCR to the 5' RACE reads. The sample comprises around 70,000 distinct CDR3 sequences, less than 5.5% of which are singletons, and less than 7.5% rests with the top ten. The sequenced sample consisted of PBMCs. These receptors originate from a man aged 18-30 years with multiple sclerosis.

This clonotype was seen many times. V is TRBV29-1 and J is TRBJ2-3; TRBD1 agrees at 9 bases. This CDR3 region has 13 residues. The V and J ends lost 7 bases and 1 base, in that order; junction bases with no gene match: 3. Germline assignment: CDR1 SQVTM and CDR2 ANQGSEA. The CDR3 nucleotides read TGCAGCGGTGGACAGGGGCGCACAGATACGCAGTATTTT. It yields the protein CSGGQGRTDTQYF.

This clonotype appeared many times. The chain is built from TRBV20-1 and TRBJ2-3; a weak D match, TRBD1 (6 bases). The CDR3 sequence is 12 residues long. The ends were cut back, 5 bases at V and 1 base at J, with 7 bases in the middle. Per the germline V gene, CDR1 is DFQATT and CDR2 is SNEGSKA (reference sequence). The CDR3, as DNA: TGCAGTGCTCGGACAGGCACAGATACGCAGTATTTT. Encoded protein: CSARTGTDTQYF.

This clonotype was detected ten times or more. The chain has TRBV5-6 and TRBJ2-3, with a possible D match to TRBD1 (5 bases). V dropped 5 bases and J dropped 0 bases, with 10 bases sitting between them. CDR1 is SGHDT and CDR2 is YYEEEE in the germline V gene. The CDR3 runs to 14 residues. The CDR3 nucleotides are TGTGCCAGCAGTTTGACAGCTAGCACAGATACGCAGTATTTT. It specifies CASSLTASTDTQYF.